The source of this T cell receptor (beta chain) is a study of shared clonotypes between healthy human individuals (TCRdb year 2020). Regarding the study in general: The cohort included three men and two women between 18 and 49 years of age. The study deeply sequenced blood TCR repertoires of roughly five healthy adults to estimate repertoire size and the extent of clonotype sharing between individuals. To increase sequencing depth and limit assay-specific biases, TCR repertoire library preparation and sequencing were carried out by different laboratories using diverse techniques. For each donor, CD4 naive and CD4 memory were each given three plates, CD8 naive was given two plates, and CD8 memory was given one plate. Leukapheresis yielded between about 0.85 and 10 billion PBMCs per donor.

Donors were healthy HIV-negative adults with no recently reported acute infections or vaccinations. All donors were Caucasian adults living in Nashville, Tennessee, USA. CD8 memory samples were composed of magnetically selected CD45RO+ cells combined with CCR7-negative CD45RA+ effector memory (TemRA) cells. After blood collection by leukapheresis, PBMCs were isolated using Ficoll-Histopaque density gradient centrifugation and then cryopreserved in the vapor phase of liquid nitrogen. Purity and quantity of every magnetically sorted T cell population were checked by analytical flow cytometry. Genomic DNA was isolated from every sorted fraction and measured by UV absorbance on a Nanodrop 2000c. This clone was detected once. The antigen it binds to is not known. Within one base of it there is no much larger clone, and no base qualities were kept. The same CDR3 arises from other DNA sequences in this sample as well.

Using the deep immunoSEQ assay, multiplex PCR amplified TCR CDR3 regions from genomic DNA. Extracted genomic DNA from each cell subset was spread evenly across all wells of several immunoSEQ 96-well plates, with each plate serving as a replicate. For sorted subsets, each replicate PCR was loaded with approximately 200 ng genomic DNA, equivalent to approximately 27,000 T cell genomes. Purified libraries were measured with a Qubit 3.0 fluorometer, size-checked on a Bioanalyzer 2100, and measured again with the KAPA Library Quantification kit. Every immunoSEQ 96-well plate was sequenced on a dedicated single-read 150-cycle Illumina NextSeq 550 flow cell. In the original analysis: Because the immunoSEQ output held only junctional sequences and lacked quality scores, the filtering could not match the filtering applied to full-length reads. Sequences were annotated with PyIR, a Python wrapper for IgBLAST v1.9, and V/J genes and CDR3 were assigned using IMGT germline references. Reads were removed for weak V/J assignments (E-value above 1e-6), missing CDR3, stop codons, out-of-frame junctions, or ambiguous translated residues. V3J clonotypes were defined as sequences sharing the same inferred V gene, J gene, and CDR3 amino acid sequence. To compute the percentage overlap between repertoires, the number of shared unique clonotypes was divided by the size of the smaller repertoire. RTK rarefaction, the Chao1 estimator, and Recon v2.1 estimates of unobserved clonotypes were used to assess repertoire richness. Generation probabilities were computed with OLGA for all TCRbeta clonotypes obtained by the gDNA method from several donors. TCRdb obtained this table from immuneACCESS and retained in-frame rearrangements with V and J assigned. These tables miss some clones; where compared with another copy, unresolved V genes account for less than half of the shortfall, and the remainder is unexplained. For V, J and clone size, that table is used; D and trimming come from the DNA. The sample includes a few hundred thousand clones, with around 87% observed a single time. In total, the top ten clones hold around 15% of the sample.

General study outcomes and caveats: Across a handful of donors, about 5.2% of naive CD4, more than 3% of naive CD8, roughly 2.3% of memory CD4, and approximately 0.4% of memory CD8 clonotypes were shared. Even with the large sequencing depth, rarefaction of the sorted-subset datasets indicated that sequencing was incomplete. The small number of donors limited the genetic and exposure-history diversity represented. Based on pairwise subsampling, the degree of clonotype sharing among donors was expected to be affected by sequencing depth. Larger estimated clonotype richness was generally found for naive subsets than for memory subsets. Compared with non-shared clonotypes, clonotypes shared by all four sorted-subset donors had higher generation probabilities. Sampling was limited to blood, and TCR repertoires in tissue likely differ from TCR repertoires in blood.

The CDR3, from cysteine to phenylalanine, totals 12 residues. Of the read, only the CDR3 DNA is kept; its 36 bases are in frame from base 1. CDR1 and CDR2 were assigned from the germline V gene as MNHEY and SVGAGI. V sheds 0 bases and J sheds 3 bases, leaving 3 bases between their ends. The receptor was isolated from a man aged 18 to 35 in good health. The sample taken for sequencing was memory CD8+ T cells sorted from blood. The intended sense of this specimen's cell subset or site label: CD45RO+ cells pooled with CCR7-negative TemRA cells. The chain links TRBV6-5 with TRBJ2-7; the D segment cannot be called with confidence. The sequence in DNA is TGTGCCAGCAGTTACTCGAGCTACGAGCAGTACTTC. It translates as CASSYSSYEQYF.